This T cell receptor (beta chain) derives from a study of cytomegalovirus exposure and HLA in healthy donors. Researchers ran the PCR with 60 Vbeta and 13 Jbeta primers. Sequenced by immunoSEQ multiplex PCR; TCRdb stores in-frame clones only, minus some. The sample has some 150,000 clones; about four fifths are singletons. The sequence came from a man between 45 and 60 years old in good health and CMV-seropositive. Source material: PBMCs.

The CDR3 DNA sequence: TGTGCCAGCAGCGCGGGACAGGGAAGCTCACCCCTCCACTTT. Residues: CASSAGQGSSPLHF. The chain couples TRBV11-1 to TRBJ1-6, with TRBD1 matching 9 bases. Germline CDR1 and CDR2: SGHAT and FQDESV (reference sequence). The junction had 6 bases not matched to a gene; V was cut back by 5 bases and J by 10 bases. The length of the CDR3 is 14 residues.